This passage covers 13 T cell receptor beta chains from one sample sequenced in a study of human T cells and chemical hapten exposure. Regarding time point: patch test 1, 2 weeks after DPC sensitization. Treatment specified: therapeutic diphenylcyclopropenone sensitization with weekly scalp DPC. TCRdb called the RACE reads again in MiXCR, with one record for every CDR3 protein. Here the sample spans under 85,000 distinct CDR3 sequences, 9% to 12% being singletons. Source: whole blood, taken in connection with sensitization to the hapten diphenylcyclopropenone (DPC). The origin of the receptors is a woman between 45 and 60 years old with alopecia areata. Some clones in this sample may be carry-over from other donors' samples.

The J gene is TRBJ2-1, the V gene TRBV7-3, with unresolved D. Germline CDR1 is SGHTA and CDR2 is FQGTGA. Trimming stripped 5 bases from V and 7 bases from J, with 12 bases between. This CDR3 spans 13 amino acids. For the CDR3, the DNA is TGTGCCAGCAGCCGTACCCGGATTAATGAGCAGTTCTTC. Protein: CASSRTRINEQFF.

This chain connects TRBV20-1 to TRBJ2-3; the match to TRBD2 covers 9 bases. CDR3 length: 14 residues. V shed 7 bases and J 3 bases; nucleotides not matched to a gene: 8. Germline loops: CDR1 DFQATT, CDR2 SNEGSKA (reference sequence). The CDR3 nucleotides are TGCAGTGTCAATAGCGGGAGTCGGACAGATACGCAGTATTTT. Its protein is CSVNSGSRTDTQYF.

This clonotype was found many times. The chain joins TRBV30 to TRBJ1-1, with D possibly TRBD1 on 5 matching bases. The V gene's germline CDR1 is GTSNPN and CDR2 SVGIG (reference sequence). The CDR3 loop spans 12 amino acids. V was shortened by 2 bases and J by 10 bases, with 14 bases between the two germline ends. The CDR3 is CAWSNPNGGAFF. The CDR3 nucleotides read TGTGCCTGGAGTAACCCAAACGGGGGAGCTTTCTTT.

The V call is TRBV2, the J call TRBJ2-1; 12 nucleotides align to TRBD2. The CDR3 runs 15 residues. Germline CDR1 reads SNHLY; CDR2 reads FYNNEI. Trimming cost V 4 bases and J 7 bases; bases outside gene matches: 5. CDR3 DNA: TGTGCCAGCAGTGTTCTAGCGGGAGGGGGAAATGAGCAGTTCTTC. Encoded protein: CASSVLAGGGNEQFF.

The sample holds many counts of this clonotype. CDR3 nucleotide sequence: TGCGCCAGCAGTGAGCTTAGCTCCCGTTTGAACCAAGAGACCCAGTACTTC. Translated: CASSELSSRLNQETQYF. This chain joins TRBV10-2 and TRBJ2-5; no clear D gene. The CDR3 consists of 17 residues. The germline V gene has CDR1 WSHSY and CDR2 SAAADI. Trimming shortened V by 2 bases and J by 0 bases, and 16 bases separated the two germline ends.

The V gene is TRBV27, the J gene TRBJ2-7; D may correspond to TRBD1 or TRBD2 (5 bases each). Germline loops: CDR1 MNHEY, CDR2 SMNVEV (reference sequence). The CDR3 has 12 residues. V lost 6 bases to trimming and J lost 6 bases, with 12 bases between them. Written as DNA, the CDR3 is TGTGCCAGCAGGGGGGAAGTAAGCGAGCAGTACTTC. Its protein product is CASRGEVSEQYF.

This clonotype has only a few counts. The chain joins TRBV11-3 to TRBJ2-1; 9 positions match TRBD2. V dropped 8 bases and J dropped 9; count of bases not matched to a gene: 11. The V gene's germline CDR1 is SGHNT and CDR2 YENEEA. This CDR3 has 14 amino acids. The CDR3 bases are TGTGCCAGCGGACATAGCGGGAGTGGAGCTGAGCAGTTCTTC. Encoded protein: CASGHSGSGAEQFF. Variable domain in full (rest from reference TRBV11-3 and TRBJ2-1): EAGVVQSPRYKIIEKKQPVAFWCNPISGHNTLYWYLQNLGQGPELLIRYENEEAVDDSQLPKDRFSAERLKGVDSTLKIQPAELGDSAVYLCASGHSGSGAEQFFGPGTRLTVL.

This clonotype was seen a few times. The chain links TRBV18 to TRBJ1-1; D is ambiguous. Between the trimmed V and J ends, which lost 1 base and 4 bases, there was a span of 10 bases. The V gene's germline CDR1 is KGHSH and CDR2 LQKENI. The CDR3 loop spans 14 amino acids. The CDR3 reads CASSPQGWGTEAFF. Written as DNA, the CDR3 is TGTGCCAGCTCACCACAGGGCTGGGGCACTGAAGCTTTCTTT.

In its sample, this clonotype was seen a few times. This chain uses TRBV29-1 with TRBJ2-7; TRBD1 might be the D (6 bases). From germline, CDR1 is SQVTM and CDR2 ANQGSEA. The V end was cut by 4 bases, the J end by 3 bases, with 16 bases between. The CDR3 loop spans 14 amino acids. Here the CDR3 DNA reads TGCAGCGTTGTGAAGGGCCAGGGGCTCTACGAGCAGTACTTC. Translating it yields CSVVKGQGLYEQYF.

This clonotype was found once. This chain joins TRBV28 and TRBJ2-1, with TRBD2 matching over 7 bases. The CDR3 is 15 amino acids. The V and J ends lost 2 bases and 4 bases, in that order; junction bases with no gene match: 5. CDR1 is MDHEN and CDR2 is SYDVKM in the germline V gene. The CDR3 DNA reads TGTGCCAGCAGTTTAACGGCTAGCGGTTACAATGAGCAGTTCTTC. It codes for CASSLTASGYNEQFF.

In its sample, this clonotype was seen many times. J is TRBJ1-1 and V is TRBV2; D not resolved. V was shortened by 4 bases and J by 1 base, with 7 bases between the two germline ends. The CDR3 is made up of 13 amino acids. CDR1 and CDR2 (germline): SNHLY, FYNNEI. CDR3 sequence: CASSVNKNTEAFF. CDR3 nucleotides: TGTGCCAGCAGTGTGAACAAGAACACTGAAGCTTTCTTT.

The genes are TRBV5-1 and TRBJ1-1, with TRBD1 as a possible D gene (5 bases). The CDR3 consists of 14 residues. Germline lookup yields CDR1 SGHRS and CDR2 YFSETQ. Trimming left V 4 bases short and J 1 base short, with 11 bases between. CDR3 sequence (DNA): TGCGCCAGCAGCGAGGGACCTTCGAACACTGAAGCTTTCTTT. Its translation is CASSEGPSNTEAFF.

The chain employs TRBV7-8 and TRBJ1-5, with unresolved D. The V end was cut by 3 bases, the J end by 7 bases, with 13 bases between. The germline V gene has CDR1 SGHVS and CDR2 FQNEAQ. The CDR3 is 14 residues long. CDR3 sequence reads: CASSFSGSQQPQHF. Here the CDR3 DNA reads TGTGCCAGCAGCTTTTCGGGAAGCCAGCAGCCCCAGCATTTT.